One sample yielded the 19 T cell receptor beta chains listed below, sequenced in a study of cytomegalovirus exposure and HLA in healthy donors. Vbeta (60) and Jbeta (13) primers were used in the PCR. The table came from immunoSEQ multiplex PCR; TCRdb's copy has only in-frame clones and leaves some out. This sample contains 95,000 to 110,000 clones. The sample taken for sequencing was PBMCs. The receptors stem from a man aged 40-49 years in good health and CMV-seronegative.

The V gene is TRBV27, the J gene TRBJ2-7; D gene ambiguous. The germline V gene has CDR1 MNHEY and CDR2 SMNVEV (reference sequence). V lost 10 bases and J 7 bases, leaving 17 bases between the germline ends. The CDR3 covers 12 residues. The CDR3 DNA sequence: TGTGCCACAAGAAGTGAAAGCCGGGAGCAGTACTTC. This sequence encodes CATRSESREQYF.

The J gene is TRBJ2-7, the V gene TRBV29-1; maybe TRBD1 (6 bases). The germline V gene has CDR1 SQVTM and CDR2 ANQGSEA. The length of the CDR3 is 12 residues. V shed 7 bases and J shed 1 base, with 11 bases lying between them. The DNA of the CDR3 is TGCAGCGCAACCGGACAGTCCTACGAGCAGTACTTC. Translation: CSATGQSYEQYF.

The V gene is TRBV4-3, the J gene TRBJ2-2; 12 nucleotides agree with TRBD2. Germline assignment: CDR1 LGHNA and CDR2 YSLEER. After removal of 4 bases from V and 0 bases from J, the junction contained 6 bases not matched to a gene. The CDR3 loop spans 18 amino acids. CDR3: CASSPGGLAGANTGELFF. DNA for the CDR3: TGCGCCAGCAGCCCGGGGGGACTAGCGGGCGCGAACACCGGGGAGCTGTTTTTT.

The chain is built from TRBV29-1 and TRBJ1-2; possible D gene TRBD1, 5 bases. V gave up 6 bases and J gave up 6 bases, with 17 bases separating them. CDR3 length: 13 residues. Germline V gene sequence: CDR1 SQVTM, CDR2 ANQGSEA. The CDR3 nucleotides read TGCAGCGTCCTCCTCCGGGGGAAAGATGGCTACACCTTC. It yields the protein CSVLLRGKDGYTF.

The chain employs TRBV30 and TRBJ1-1, with D unresolved. Germline lookup yields CDR1 GTSNPN and CDR2 SVGIG (reference sequence). This CDR3 is built from 13 residues. Trimming removed 0 bases from V and 4 bases from J, with 9 bases in between. In nucleotides, the CDR3 is TGTGCCTGGAGTGTGGGAGGAGGCACTGAAGCTTTCTTT. Residues: CAWSVGGGTEAFF.

J is TRBJ2-7 and V is TRBV19; D may be TRBD2 (5 bases). V was pared by 3 bases and J by 5 bases, with 11 bases between. CDR1 and CDR2 (germline): LNHDA, SQIVND (reference sequence). This CDR3 has 13 residues. The CDR3 reads CASSILGSDEQYF. The CDR3 coding sequence is TGTGCCAGTAGTATTCTGGGGAGCGACGAGCAGTACTTC.

J is TRBJ1-2 and V is TRBV5-4, with a tentative D call TRBD1 (5 bases). Germline lookup yields CDR1 SGHNT and CDR2 YYREEE (reference sequence). The ends were cut back, 0 bases at V and 0 bases at J, with 9 bases in the middle. The CDR3 extends over 15 amino acids. CDR3 in amino acids: CASSLEQGSNYGYTF. Here the CDR3 DNA reads TGTGCCAGCAGCTTGGAGCAGGGATCTAACTATGGCTACACCTTC.

The V call is TRBV6-1, the J call TRBJ2-1; D gene unclear. From germline, CDR1 is MNHNS and CDR2 SASEGT. V lost 8 bases, J lost 0 bases, and 11 bases lay in between. The CDR3 is 14 residues long. CDR3 DNA sequence: TGTGCCAGCTCTCTATCTGGCTCCTACAATGAGCAGTTCTTC. It translates to CASSLSGSYNEQFF.

V and J are TRBV4-1 and TRBJ2-7; D is ambiguous. CDR1 is MGHRA, CDR2 YSYEKL, per germline. V was cut by 0 bases and J by 3 bases, with 15 bases left in between. The CDR3 contains 16 residues. Here the CDR3 DNA reads TGCGCCAGCAGCCAAGATCCCTCCACACCGCTCTACGAGCAGTACTTC. Amino acid sequence: CASSQDPSTPLYEQYF.

The J gene is TRBJ2-5, the V gene TRBV5-1; TRBD2 matches 8 bases. The CDR3 is 14 residues long. J gave up 5 bases and V 4 bases, and 7 bases lay outside the gene matches. Germline V gives CDR1 SGHRS, CDR2 YFSETQ. The CDR3 reads CASSPGGVEETQYF. The CDR3 DNA is TGCGCCAGCAGCCCCGGGGGGGTAGAGGAGACCCAGTACTTC. Combining the CDR3 with reference TRBV5-1 and TRBJ2-5 gives the whole variable domain KAGVTQTPRYLIKTRGQQVTLSCSPISGHRSVSWYQQTPGQGLQFLFEYFSETQRNKGNFPGRFSGRQFSNSRSEMNVSTLELGDSALYLCASSPGGVEETQYFGPGTRLLVL.

The chain couples TRBV6-5 to TRBJ2-1; the D gene is possibly TRBD1 (5 bases). Germline CDR1 and CDR2: MNHEY and SVGAGI. This CDR3 is built from 15 residues. Trimming pared 6 bases from V and 1 base from J, leaving 13 bases between. DNA for the CDR3: TGTGCCAGCAGCACAGGATCGAGTTCCTACAATGAGCAGTTCTTC. Its translation: CASSTGSSSYNEQFF.

This chain links TRBV7-2 with TRBJ2-7; TRBD1 agrees at 10 bases. Unmatched junction bases numbered 5, after V lost 3 bases and J lost 3 bases. Germline V CDR1 and CDR2: SGHTA, FQGNSA. The CDR3 consists of 15 residues. The CDR3 loop reads CASSFSGTGDYEQYF. CDR3 in DNA: TGTGCCAGCAGCTTCTCCGGGACAGGGGACTACGAGCAGTACTTC.

The chain is built from TRBV9 and TRBJ2-2; 11 bases align to TRBD2. Germline CDR1 and CDR2: SGDLS and YYNGEE. This CDR3 has 17 amino acids. V lost 0 bases to trimming and J lost 4 bases; unmatched junction nucleotides: 5. CDR3 amino acids: CASSVEVAGGLTGELFF. The CDR3 nucleotides are TGTGCCAGCAGCGTAGAGGTAGCGGGGGGGCTCACCGGGGAGCTGTTTTTT. Combining the CDR3 with reference TRBV9 and TRBJ2-2 gives the whole variable domain DSGVTQTPKHLITATGQRVTLRCSPRSGDLSVYWYQQSLDQGLQFLIQYYNGEERAKGNILERFSAQQFPDLHSELNLSSLELGDSALYFCASSVEVAGGLTGELFFGEGSRLTVL.

The chain couples TRBV9 to TRBJ2-2, with 7 positions matching TRBD2. Germline CDR1 SGDLS, CDR2 YYNGEE. Trimming cost V 5 bases and J 3 bases; bases outside gene matches: 7. CDR3 size: 15 residues. CDR3 bases: TGTGCCAGCAGAATTGACGCGGGGGACACCGGGGAGCTGTTTTTT. Protein: CASRIDAGDTGELFF.

The chain carries TRBV6-5 and TRBJ2-1, with D possibly being TRBD2 (5 bases). The V and J ends lost 1 base and 7 bases respectively, with 11 bases between them. The CDR3 contains 14 residues. Germline V gene lookup returns CDR1 MNHEY and CDR2 SVGAGI. CDR3 protein: CASSYFAGGNEQFF. CDR3 in DNA: TGTGCCAGCAGTTACTTTGCGGGTGGGAATGAGCAGTTCTTC.

The V and J genes are TRBV19 and TRBJ1-5; perhaps TRBD1 as D (6 bases). The CDR3 is 16 residues long. V lost 2 bases to trimming and J lost 3 bases, with 14 bases between them. Germline V lookup: CDR1 LNHDA, CDR2 SQIVND (reference sequence). The CDR3 nucleotides are TGTGCCAGTAGTATAACACCGGGACACCTCAATCAGCCCCAGCATTTT. Its translation: CASSITPGHLNQPQHF. Full variable domain (remainder filled in from reference TRBV19 and TRBJ1-5): DGGITQSPKYLFRKEGQNVTLSCEQNLNHDAMYWYRQDPGQGLRLIYYSQIVNDFQKGDIAEGYSVSREKKESFPLTVTSAQKNPTAFYLCASSITPGHLNQPQHFGDGTRLSIL.

The chain couples TRBV15 to TRBJ1-4; D is ambiguous. The CDR3 contains 11 residues. In germline, CDR1 is LNHNV, CDR2 YYDKDF (reference sequence). Trimming took off 5 bases at V and 6 bases at J, with 4 bases between the two ends. Written as DNA, the CDR3 is TGTGCCACCAGCTCGTATGAAAAACTGTTTTTT. Translation: CATSSYEKLFF.

The chain employs TRBV27 and TRBJ1-1; TRBD1 matches 9 bases. The CDR3 contains 16 residues. V lost 7 bases, J lost 7 bases, and 16 bases stayed unmatched. The germline CDR1 and CDR2 sequences are MNHEY and SMNVEV (reference sequence). DNA for the CDR3: TGTGCCAGCACCCAGGACAGGGGAGCCTCCCGGCATGAAGCTTTCTTT. It specifies CASTQDRGASRHEAFF.

J is TRBJ1-3 and V is TRBV7-6; TRBD1 agrees at 8 bases. CDR1 is SGHVS and CDR2 is FNYEAQ in the germline V gene. Losses at the gene ends were 5 bases for V and 4 bases for J; bases not matched to a gene: 4. CDR3 length equals 14 residues. The CDR3 protein is CASSADRVGNTIYF. CDR3 DNA: TGTGCCAGCAGCGCGGACAGGGTCGGAAACACCATATATTTT.